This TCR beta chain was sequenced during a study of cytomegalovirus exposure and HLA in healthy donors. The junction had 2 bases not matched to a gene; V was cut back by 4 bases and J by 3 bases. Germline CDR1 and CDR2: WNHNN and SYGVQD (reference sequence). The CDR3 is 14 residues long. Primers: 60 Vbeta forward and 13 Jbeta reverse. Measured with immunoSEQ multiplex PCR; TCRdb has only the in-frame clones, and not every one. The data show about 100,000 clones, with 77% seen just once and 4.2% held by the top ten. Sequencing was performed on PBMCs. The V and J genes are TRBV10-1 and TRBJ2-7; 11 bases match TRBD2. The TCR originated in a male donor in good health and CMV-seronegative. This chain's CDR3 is CASSVGTSGYEQYF. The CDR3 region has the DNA TGCGCCAGCAGTGTAGGGACTAGCGGCTACGAGCAGTACTTC.